These 8 T cell receptor beta chains were all obtained from the same sample, sequenced in a study of blood T cells in healthy people across ages. The use of a sample-barcoded 5' primer and a J-beta primer mix characterized a second PCR of about 7 to 12 cycles. TCRdb re-analysed the 5' RACE reads in MiXCR, keeping a single row per CDR3 protein. Of more than 750,000 distinct CDR3 sequences listed, about 29% are singletons. These data were also filed under a second study, of T cells of mothers and their children.

The sample taken for sequencing was blood. Every receptor here comes from a woman aged 40-49 years in good health.

This clonotype was counted between two and nine times. The chain links TRBV4-3 to TRBJ2-3; possibly TRBD2 for D (5 bases). V lost 2 bases and J lost 2, with 11 bases in between. Per germline, CDR1 LGHNA and CDR2 YSLEER. The CDR3 has 15 residues. The DNA for the CDR3 is TGCGCCAGCAGCCAAAGCGGAGGTTACACAGATACGCAGTATTTT. It yields the protein CASSQSGGYTDTQYF.

This chain uses TRBV6-2 or TRBV6-3 with TRBJ1-1, with a tentative D call TRBD1 (5 bases). The V gene's germline CDR1 is MNHEY and CDR2 SVGEGT. The V end lost 2 bases, the J end lost 0 bases, and 16 bases lay between the germline ends. The CDR3 runs to 17 residues. CDR3 nucleotides: TGTGCCAGCAGTTACGCTGGGGACGTCCGGATGAACACTGAAGCTTTCTTT. This translates into CASSYAGDVRMNTEAFF.

The V call is TRBV12-3 or TRBV12-4, the J call TRBJ1-1; 7 bases are shared with TRBD1. Trimming took 4 bases from V and 4 from J; bases not matched to a gene: 9. This CDR3 comprises 15 residues. CDR3 DNA: TGTGCCAGCAGTTGGACCTCAGGGGGAAGCACTGAAGCTTTCTTT. This translates into CASSWTSGGSTEAFF.

Notes on this clonotype: Being one base from a much bigger clone, this may be a read error. The J gene is TRBJ2-1, the V gene TRBV9; no reliable D call. Germline assignment: CDR1 SGDLS and CDR2 YYNGEE. This CDR3 spans 15 amino acids. In DNA form, the CDR3 reads TGTGCCAGCAGCGTAGGGGCAGATTCCTACAGTGAGCAGTTCTTC. Its translation: CASSVGADSYSEQFF.

At least ten counts were recorded for this clonotype. The chain uses TRBV6-1 and TRBJ2-5; the D gene is possibly TRBD1 (5 bases). This CDR3 is 13 amino acids long. V lost 1 base and J 4 bases, leaving 7 bases between the germline ends. The germline CDR1 and CDR2 sequences are MNHNS and SASEGT. The CDR3 DNA follows: TGTGCCAGCAGTGAAGGACAGAGAGAGACCCAGTACTTC. Its protein is CASSEGQRETQYF.

The chain employs TRBV20-1 and TRBJ1-1; TRBD1 might be the D (5 bases). CDR1 DFQATT and CDR2 SNEGSKA come from the germline V gene (reference sequence). This CDR3 is built from 13 residues. The ends were cut back, 1 base at V and 5 bases at J, with 11 bases in the middle. Here the CDR3 DNA reads TGCAGTGCTAGAGCGCCCGGGGGTACTGAAGCTTTCTTT. This gives the protein CSARAPGGTEAFF.

A few counts support this clonotype. V usage is TRBV28 and J usage is TRBJ1-5; weak D call: TRBD1 (5 bases). CDR3 length equals 16 residues. V lost 2 bases to trimming and J lost 6 bases, with 17 bases between them. Germline loops: CDR1 MDHEN, CDR2 SYDVKM. CDR3 bases: TGTGCCAGCAGTTTAAGGGTGGGGGGGTCGGCTCAGCCCCAGCATTTT. Amino acids: CASSLRVGGSAQPQHF.

This clonotype was picked up a small number of times. This rearrangement joins TRBV7-3 to TRBJ2-5, with 14 bases identical to TRBD2. This CDR3 is 16 amino acids long. In germline, CDR1 is SGHTA, CDR2 FQGTGA. The ends lost 0 bases at V and 5 bases at J; junction bases unmatched: 2. CDR3 loop: CASSLTRLAGGETQYF. CDR3 DNA sequence: TGTGCCAGCAGCTTAACCCGACTAGCGGGGGGGGAGACCCAGTACTTC.